Sequencing of this TCR beta chain was carried out in a study of T cell responses to AZD1222 COVID-19 vaccine (dated by TCRdb to about 2021). About the study as a whole: TCR sequencing was performed for over 230 trial participants, of whom roughly 200 were given two doses of AZD1222 and around 26 were given two doses of MenACWY control vaccine. Trial participants were enrolled by age into subgroups of 18-55, 56-69 and 70-plus years, and about 150, 27 and 61 TCR-sequenced participants, respectively, were included in these subgroups.

On this clone itself: The target of this receptor is not known. Base qualities are missing; no much larger clone stands one base away.

The sample's time point label, decoded: about 28 days (+/-7) after the second vaccine dose. AZD1222 recipients with second doses at about 4 weeks or about 12 weeks were pooled, because spike-specific TCR depth and breadth did not differ between schedules. The vaccinee samples were drawn from two UK trials, COV001 and COV002, one of which was a single-blind randomized controlled phase 2/3 trial testing AZD1222 (ChAdOx1 nCoV-19) in healthy adults. For TCRbeta chain sequencing, PBMC samples were collected from trial participants at day 0 and at day 28 after the second dose. The CDR3, from cysteine to phenylalanine, totals 13 residues. Just the 39-base CDR3 DNA is kept, in frame starting at base 1. Cut back by 2 bases and 5 bases, the V and J ends lie 9 bases apart. In the germline V gene, CDR1 corresponds to SGHNT and CDR2 to YENEEA. The CDR3 regions of human TCRbeta chains were analyzed by immunosequencing. The paper's processing steps were these. Repertoire TCRs were checked for matches against a reference library of SARS-CoV-2-specific TCRs that had been generated using the MIRA antigen-specificity platform. Breadth was defined as the fraction of unique TCRs that were SARS-CoV-2-associated. Depth was defined as the fraction of total T cells that were SARS-CoV-2-associated. Using the MIRA data, each spike-specific TCR was mapped to the spike region that the TCR reacts to and placed in a CD4 or CD8 class. Log10-transformed breadth and depth values were compared by one-way ANOVA with Sidak's multiple comparisons tests. The table comes from immuneACCESS by way of TCRdb, which keeps in-frame sequences with V and J called. Part of the clones is missing from these tables; in studies checked, under half for an unresolved V gene and the rest for unknown reasons. Clone size and the V and J calls come from that table; the DNA yielded D and trimming. The sample yields 130,000 or so clones; 86% were counted once. Of the sample, 3% is held by the ten largest clones.

What the study reported, not specific to this receptor: Because no day 14 peak-response samples were available, the repertoires could be characterized only after the peak T cell response. Reportedly, close to half of the unique spike-specific TCRs recognized epitopes lying outside the regions that are mutated in the B.1.351 and B.1.1.7 variants. The 56-69-year group was small, and its depth increase did not reach significance, likely because of low power. The vaccine-associated CD4 TCRs covered the entire spike protein, and the dominant responses fell in regions 160-218 and 743-854. Most participants were white British and females outnumbered males, and the authors suggested that clonal diversity may have been underestimated. Only a handful of AZD1222 recipients were SARS-CoV-2 seropositive at baseline, limiting conclusions about previously exposed vaccinees. After two AZD1222 doses, spike-specific TCR breadth and depth were significantly higher than at day 0 and than in MenACWY recipients.

The chain couples TRBV11-3 to TRBJ1-1; no D segment can be confidently identified. The input for sequencing was peripheral blood, taken 28 days after the second AZD1222 dose. The receptor's source is an adult who received the AZD1222 COVID-19 vaccine. The CDR3 is CASSLRGETEAFF. The sequence in DNA is TGTGCCAGCAGCTTACGGGGTGAGACTGAAGCTTTCTTT.